The 22 T cell receptor beta chains below all came from one sample that was sequenced in a study of CD8 T cells in ankylosing spondylitis. In TCRdb, the 5' RACE reads were re-called with MiXCR into one record per CDR3 protein. The data show 300,000 to 350,000 distinct CDR3 sequences, under 14% seen once. The sample consisted of blood, either unsorted or a sorted T cell fraction (not recorded which). These TCRs come from a female donor with ankylosing spondylitis or in good health (not recorded which).

This clonotype came up many times. Mismatch with germline at one junction end may stem from a read error. The chain links TRBV5-1 to TRBJ1-1; D remains ambiguous. The CDR3 is made up of 11 amino acids. Germline V gene data show CDR1 as SGHRS and CDR2 as YFSETQ. CDR3 DNA: TGTGCCAGCAGCCTCGGCCCTGAAGCTTTCTTT. This gives the protein CASSLGPEAFF.

A few counts support this clonotype. V is TRBV6-1 and J is TRBJ2-4; 8 nucleotides match TRBD2. The CDR3 is 14 residues long. V shed 7 bases, J shed 8 bases, and the junction held 10 bases outside the gene matches. Germline lookup yields CDR1 MNHNS and CDR2 SASEGT. The CDR3 is CASKNSGGADIQYF. CDR3 coding DNA: TGTGCCAGCAAAAATTCGGGAGGGGCAGACATTCAGTACTTC.

Only a few counts were recorded for this clonotype. V gene TRBV5-1 combines with J gene TRBJ2-7, with D perhaps matching TRBD2 (5 bases). The CDR3 consists of 15 residues. V was clipped by 0 bases and J by 2 bases, with 12 bases between them. Germline V lookup: CDR1 SGHRS, CDR2 YFSETQ. For the CDR3, the DNA is TGCGCCAGCAGCTTGGATGCGGGCGTTACCTACGAGCAGTACTTC. Translated, it gives CASSLDAGVTYEQYF.

This chain links TRBV12-3 or TRBV12-4 with TRBJ2-5, with no clear D. Trimming pared 7 bases from V and 1 base from J, leaving 10 bases between. This CDR3 has 13 amino acids. The CDR3 region has the DNA TGTGCCAGCATGTCCTGGGGCCAAGAGACCCAGTACTTC. Its protein product is CASMSWGQETQYF.

This clonotype was recorded many times. The rearrangement joins TRBV6-5 to TRBJ2-7; D possibly uses TRBD1 or TRBD2 (5 bases each). Germline values: CDR1 MNHEY, CDR2 SVGAGI. Trimming took 0 bases from V and 7 from J, leaving 16 bases between them. The CDR3 sequence is 15 residues long. The CDR3 DNA sequence: TGTGCCAGCAGTTACTCCCCGGGACCATCGTTTGAGCAGTACTTC. Encoded protein: CASSYSPGPSFEQYF.

Regarding this clonotype: A much larger clone differs from this one at a single base, so this may be a read error. The genes are TRBV12-3 or TRBV12-4 and TRBJ1-5; 7 bases fit TRBD1. There are 15 residues in the CDR3. Unmatched junction bases numbered 10, after V lost 4 bases and J lost 7 bases. CDR3 sequence: CASSSGGGSGQPQHF. In DNA form, the CDR3 reads TGTGCCAGCAGTTCCGGAGGGGGCTCCGGGCAGCCCCAGCATTTT.

This clonotype was recorded a few times. The CDR3 loop reads CSALGQFNEQFF. The CDR3 region has the DNA TGCAGTGCTTTGGGCCAATTCAATGAGCAGTTCTTC. The J gene is TRBJ2-1, the V gene TRBV20-1; D gene ambiguous. The CDR3 runs 12 residues. Germline loops: CDR1 DFQATT, CDR2 SNEGSKA (reference sequence). V lost 5 bases, J lost 6 bases, and 11 bases lay in between.

This clonotype was observed at least ten times. The chain uses TRBV7-2 and TRBJ2-7, with 10 bases aligning to TRBD1. The CDR3 loop spans 16 amino acids. CDR1 is SGHTA, CDR2 FQGNSA, per germline. V shed 0 bases and J 1 base; nucleotides not matched to a gene: 3. The CDR3 bases are TGTGCCAGCAGCTTAGCTCCGGGACAGGGGTCCTACGAGCAGTACTTC. Its protein is CASSLAPGQGSYEQYF.

This clonotype was recorded at least ten times. The rearrangement uses TRBV3-1 and TRBJ1-1; D call uncertain. The CDR3 totals 14 residues. Germline-derived CDR1 and CDR2 are LGHDT and YNNKEL (reference sequence). V was pared by 7 bases and J by 1 base, with 13 bases between. As DNA, the CDR3 is TGTGCCAGCATGCTAAGGATGAAGAACACTGAAGCTTTCTTT. This sequence encodes CASMLRMKNTEAFF.

This clonotype was detected many times. The chain employs TRBV7-3 and TRBJ2-6, with D possibly matching TRBD2 (7 bases). The CDR3 sequence is 18 residues long. Trimming removed 9 bases from V and 1 base from J, with 22 bases in between. The germline V gene encodes CDR1 SGHTA and CDR2 FQGTGA. The CDR3 DNA follows: TGTGCCAGTTCCCCCCTGTCGGGGGGCGGTTCTGGGGCCAACGTCCTGACTTTC. This gives the protein CASSPLSGGGSGANVLTF.

This clonotype was seen ten or more times. The chain recombines TRBV20-1 with TRBJ1-5, with D tentatively TRBD1 (5 bases). Per the germline V gene, CDR1 is DFQATT and CDR2 is SNEGSKA (reference sequence). Trimming removed 4 bases from V and 1 base from J, with 11 bases in between. The CDR3 sequence is 14 residues long. The CDR3 sequence is CSAIGTGSNQPQHF. CDR3 bases: TGCAGTGCTATTGGGACCGGCAGCAATCAGCCCCAGCATTTT.

This clonotype was counted only a few times. The chain couples TRBV7-6 to TRBJ2-7, with TRBD2 as a possible D gene (5 bases). The CDR3 extends over 12 amino acids. Germline values: CDR1 SGHVS, CDR2 FNYEAQ. Trimming stripped 2 bases from V and 7 bases from J, with 9 bases between. The CDR3 sequence is CASSLKRGEQYF. The CDR3 nucleotides read TGTGCCAGCAGCTTAAAACGGGGAGAGCAGTACTTC.

This clonotype was observed many times. The V call is TRBV27, the J call TRBJ2-3, with D uncertain. From germline, CDR1 is MNHEY and CDR2 SMNVEV (reference sequence). This CDR3 region has 12 residues. The V gene lost 5 bases and the J gene lost 9 bases, with 12 bases spanning the gap. CDR3 residues: CASSTTPTTQYF. The CDR3 nucleotides read TGTGCCAGCAGTACGACTCCTACGACGCAGTATTTT.

This clonotype has a count of ten or more. The V and J genes are TRBV6-2 or TRBV6-3 and TRBJ2-7, with D perhaps TRBD1 (5 bases). Per the germline V gene, CDR1 is MNHEY and CDR2 is SVGEGT. There are 13 residues in the CDR3. V lost 6 bases, J lost 2 bases, and 11 bases lay in between. As DNA, the CDR3 is TGTGCCAGCAGCGAAGACAGTCCCTACGAGCAGTACTTC. Protein sequence: CASSEDSPYEQYF.

This clonotype was detected ten times or more. This chain connects TRBV20-1 to TRBJ1-6; 12 nucleotides agree with TRBD1. The CDR3 consists of 15 residues. Germline V CDR1 and CDR2: DFQATT, SNEGSKA (reference sequence). The trim removed 8 bases at V and 10 bases at J, leaving 12 bases unmatched. The CDR3 here is CSYWDRGLGESPLHF. The CDR3 DNA reads as TGCAGTTATTGGGACAGGGGGCTTGGCGAATCACCCCTCCACTTT.

As to this clonotype: A much larger clone sits a single nucleotide away, making a read error possible. V gene TRBV5-1 combines with J gene TRBJ2-2; 8 bases agree with TRBD1. CDR1 SGHRS and CDR2 YFSETQ come from the germline V gene. This CDR3 region has 15 residues. CDR3: CASSLRQGNTGGLFF. The CDR3 DNA reads TGCGCCAGCAGCCTAAGACAGGGGAACACCGGGGGGCTGTTTTTT.

This clonotype was recorded at least ten times. The chain links TRBV20-1 to TRBJ2-7; 10 bases are a match to TRBD1. Germline trimming cut 5 bases from V and 2 bases from J; bases unmatched to any gene: 3. This CDR3 has 13 amino acids. Germline assignment: CDR1 DFQATT and CDR2 SNEGSKA (reference sequence). The CDR3 sequence is CSAAGQGTYEQYF. Written as DNA, the CDR3 is TGCAGTGCTGCGGGACAGGGGACCTACGAGCAGTACTTC.

The rearrangement uses TRBV6-2 or TRBV6-3 and TRBJ2-2; D may be TRBD2 (6 bases). Germline CDR1 and CDR2: MNHEY and SVGEGT. With 10 bases removed from V and 7 bases from J, the gap between germline ends came to 19 bases. The CDR3 has 14 amino acids. The CDR3 coding sequence is TGTGCCATCCACCGGACGGGGGAGTTCGGGGAGCTGTTTTTT. Its protein is CAIHRTGEFGELFF.

Ten or more counts support this clonotype. The rearrangement links TRBV25-1 to TRBJ1-4; no clear D. The CDR3 has 15 residues. CDR1 MGHDK and CDR2 SYGVNS come from the germline V gene. V dropped 3 bases and J dropped 8 bases, with 16 bases sitting between them. Here the CDR3 reads CASSDRFISGEKLFF. The CDR3 DNA sequence: TGTGCCAGCAGTGACCGGTTCATATCGGGCGAAAAACTGTTTTTT.

Turning to this clonotype: A much larger clone lies one base from this, so it may be a read error. The missing conserved phenylalanine or tryptophan at the end of this CDR3 makes a read error likely. This rearrangement joins TRBV20-1 to TRBJ1-1; D is possibly TRBD1 (5 bases). CDR1 and CDR2 (germline): DFQATT, SNEGSKA (reference sequence). There are 11 residues in the CDR3. V dropped 6 bases and J dropped 6 bases, with 11 bases sitting between them. CDR3 DNA: TGCAGTGCCCAGGGCTACGCTGAAGCTTTCCTT. Protein: CSAQGYAEAFL.

This clonotype was picked up many times. The rearrangement uses TRBV6-1 and TRBJ2-3, with D unclear. This CDR3 is built from 13 residues. Germline CDR1 is MNHNS and CDR2 is SASEGT. Trimming left V 7 bases short and J 1 base short, with 9 bases between. Written as DNA, the CDR3 is TGTGCCAGCATCCGAGCAGGCACAGATACGCAGTATTTT. Encoded protein: CASIRAGTDTQYF.

V and J are TRBV7-2 and TRBJ1-5, with D tentatively TRBD1 (5 bases). Germline loops: CDR1 SGHTA, CDR2 FQGNSA. Deletions cut 1 base from V and 4 bases from J, with 11 bases between. CDR3 length: 15 amino acids. CDR3 nucleotides: TGTGCCAGCAGCTTAGTTTGGGGGAATAATCAGCCCCAGCATTTT. Protein sequence: CASSLVWGNNQPQHF.